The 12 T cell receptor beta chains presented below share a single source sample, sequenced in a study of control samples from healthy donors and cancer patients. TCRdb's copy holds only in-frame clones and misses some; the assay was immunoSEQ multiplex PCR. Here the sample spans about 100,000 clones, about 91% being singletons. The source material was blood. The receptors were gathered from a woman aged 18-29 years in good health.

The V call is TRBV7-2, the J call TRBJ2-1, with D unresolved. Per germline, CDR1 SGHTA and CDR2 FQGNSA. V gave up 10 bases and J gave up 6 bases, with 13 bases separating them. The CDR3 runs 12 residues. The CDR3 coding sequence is TGTGCCATTGGAACCCAAGCCAATGAGCAGTTCTTC. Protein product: CAIGTQANEQFF.

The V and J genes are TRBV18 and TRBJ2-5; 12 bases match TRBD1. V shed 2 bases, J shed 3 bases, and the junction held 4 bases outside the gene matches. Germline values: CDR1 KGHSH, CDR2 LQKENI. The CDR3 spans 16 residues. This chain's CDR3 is CASSPSGTGGEETQYF. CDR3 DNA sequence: TGTGCCAGCTCACCATCCGGGACAGGGGGCGAAGAGACCCAGTACTTC.

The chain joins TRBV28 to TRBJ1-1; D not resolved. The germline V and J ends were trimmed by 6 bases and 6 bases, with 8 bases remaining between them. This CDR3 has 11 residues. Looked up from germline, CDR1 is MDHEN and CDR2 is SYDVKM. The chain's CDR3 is CASRVRSEAFF. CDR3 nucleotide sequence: TGTGCCAGCAGGGTAAGATCTGAAGCTTTCTTT.

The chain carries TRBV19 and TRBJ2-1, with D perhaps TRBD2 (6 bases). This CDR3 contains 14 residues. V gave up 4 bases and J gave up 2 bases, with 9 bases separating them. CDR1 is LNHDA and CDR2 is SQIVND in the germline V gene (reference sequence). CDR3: CASSKRAAYNEQFF. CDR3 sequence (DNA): TGTGCCAGTAGTAAGCGGGCGGCCTACAATGAGCAGTTCTTC.

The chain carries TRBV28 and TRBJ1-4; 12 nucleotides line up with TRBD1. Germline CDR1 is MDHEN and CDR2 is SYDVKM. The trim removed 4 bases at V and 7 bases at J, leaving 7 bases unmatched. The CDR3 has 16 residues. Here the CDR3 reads CASSSTGTGGFEKLFF. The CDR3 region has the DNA TGTGCCAGCAGTTCGACCGGGACAGGGGGCTTTGAAAAACTGTTTTTT.

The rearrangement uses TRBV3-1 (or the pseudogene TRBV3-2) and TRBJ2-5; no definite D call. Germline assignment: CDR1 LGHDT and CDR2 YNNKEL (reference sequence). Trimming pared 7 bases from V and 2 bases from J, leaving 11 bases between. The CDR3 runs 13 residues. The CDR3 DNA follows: TGTGCCAGCAATCCGGGTAGACAAGAGACCCAGTACTTC. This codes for CASNPGRQETQYF.

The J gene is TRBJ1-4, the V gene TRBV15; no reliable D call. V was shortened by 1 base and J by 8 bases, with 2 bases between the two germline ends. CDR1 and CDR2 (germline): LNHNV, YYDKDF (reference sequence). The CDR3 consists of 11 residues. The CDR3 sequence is CATSRGEKLFF. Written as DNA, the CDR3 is TGTGCCACCAGCAGAGGAGAAAAACTGTTTTTT.

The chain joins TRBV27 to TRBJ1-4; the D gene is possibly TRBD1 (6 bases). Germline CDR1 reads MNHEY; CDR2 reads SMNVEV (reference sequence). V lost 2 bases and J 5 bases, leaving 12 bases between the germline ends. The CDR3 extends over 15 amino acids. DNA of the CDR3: TGTGCCAGCAGTTTAGATCGGCAGGGGAATGAAAAACTGTTTTTT. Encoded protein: CASSLDRQGNEKLFF.

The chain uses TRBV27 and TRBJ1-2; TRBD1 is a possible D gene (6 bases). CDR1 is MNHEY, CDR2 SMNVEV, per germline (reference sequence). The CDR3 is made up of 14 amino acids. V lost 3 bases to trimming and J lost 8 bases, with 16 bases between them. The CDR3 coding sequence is TGTGCCAGCAGTTTTGTCCCGGGGGCAGAGGGCTACACCTTC. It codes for CASSFVPGAEGYTF.

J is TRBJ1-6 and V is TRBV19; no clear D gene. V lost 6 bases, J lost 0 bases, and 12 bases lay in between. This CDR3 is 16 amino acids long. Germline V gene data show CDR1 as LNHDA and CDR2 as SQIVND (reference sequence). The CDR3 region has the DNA TGTGCCAGTAGGCGGAGGGAGAGCTCCTATAATTCACCCCTCCACTTT. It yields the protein CASRRRESSYNSPLHF.

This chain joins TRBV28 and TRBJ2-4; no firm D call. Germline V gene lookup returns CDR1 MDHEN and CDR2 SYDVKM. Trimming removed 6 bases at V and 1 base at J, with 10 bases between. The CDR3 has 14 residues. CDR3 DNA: TGTGCCAGCAGATCCAACGTGGCCAAAAACATTCAGTACTTC. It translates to CASRSNVAKNIQYF.

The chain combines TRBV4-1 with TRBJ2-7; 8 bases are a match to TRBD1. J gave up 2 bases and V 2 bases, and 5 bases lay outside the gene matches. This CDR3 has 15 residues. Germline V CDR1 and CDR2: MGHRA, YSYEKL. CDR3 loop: CASSQLRTGPYEQYF. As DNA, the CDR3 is TGCGCCAGCAGCCAACTGAGGACAGGGCCCTACGAGCAGTACTTC.